What follows are 29 T cell receptor beta chains derived from one specimen sequenced in a study of CD8+ T cells in alopecia areata. Treatment noted: oral pan-JAK inhibitor, 5-10 mg twice daily. Sequencing templates came from extracted RNA that was reverse transcribed into cDNA. Libraries were prepared by immunoSEQ multiplex PCR; TCRdb keeps only in-frame clonotypes and omits some of them. The table records some 190,000 clones, under 80% of them present only once. Specimen: CD4+ T cells sorted from blood, collected at week 49, from a patient treated with tofacitinib. Receptors originate from a human donor with alopecia areata.

This chain links TRBV15 with TRBJ2-5; D is undetermined. The CDR3 extends over 14 amino acids. Looked up from germline, CDR1 is LNHNV and CDR2 is YYDKDF (reference sequence). The V end lost 1 base, the J end lost 1 base, and 7 bases lay between the germline ends. The CDR3 loop reads CATSRVTVQETQYF. The CDR3, as DNA: TGTGCCACCAGCAGAGTAACGGTCCAAGAGACCCAGTACTTC.

The CDR3 sequence is CASSEVAGANVLTF. In DNA form, the CDR3 reads TGTGCCAGCAGTGAGGTGGCTGGGGCCAACGTCCTGACTTTC. This chain links TRBV25-1 with TRBJ2-6; D gene unclear. The CDR3 runs to 14 residues. Trimming pared 3 bases from V and 2 bases from J, leaving 5 bases between. Germline-derived CDR1 and CDR2 are MGHDK and SYGVNS.

The V call is TRBV6-1, the J call TRBJ1-5; D is uncertain. Trimming removed 2 bases at V and 4 bases at J, with 18 bases between. This CDR3 comprises 17 residues. CDR1 is MNHNS, CDR2 SASEGT, per germline. CDR3 in amino acids: CASSETNPNGRNQPQHF. CDR3 sequence (DNA): TGTGCCAGCAGTGAAACCAATCCCAACGGTCGTAATCAGCCCCAGCATTTT.

The table lists this clone with a few counts. The CDR3 reads CASGQGNPVFF. CDR3 bases: TGTGCCAGCGGACAGGGTAATCCGGTTTTCTTT. This chain connects TRBV6-1 to TRBJ1-1, with TRBD1 identical over 8 bases. The CDR3 runs 11 residues. The germline CDR1 and CDR2 sequences are MNHNS and SASEGT. V was pared by 8 bases and J by 13 bases, with 9 bases of the junction left unmatched.

Remarks on this clone: The sample holds other DNA sequences that translate to the same CDR3. V and J are TRBV9 and TRBJ2-2; a weak D match, TRBD1 (5 bases). Germline V gene lookup returns CDR1 SGDLS and CDR2 YYNGEE. The length of the CDR3 is 14 residues. V gave up 2 bases and J gave up 3 bases, with 8 bases separating them. CDR3: CASSVQGYTGELFF. In DNA, the CDR3 is TGTGCCAGCAGCGTGCAGGGTTACACCGGGGAGCTGTTTTTT. Supplemented by reference TRBV9 and TRBJ2-2, the full variable domain reads DSGVTQTPKHLITATGQRVTLRCSPRSGDLSVYWYQQSLDQGLQFLIQYYNGEERAKGNILERFSAQQFPDLHSELNLSSLELGDSALYFCASSVQGYTGELFFGEGSRLTVL.

The chain joins TRBV30 to TRBJ1-2, with D hard to call. Trimming took off 0 bases at V and 2 bases at J, with 7 bases between the two ends. This CDR3 region has 13 residues. Germline V gene sequence: CDR1 GTSNPN, CDR2 SVGIG (reference sequence). CDR3 in amino acids: CAWSVSVNYGYTF. The CDR3 coding sequence is TGTGCCTGGAGTGTCTCAGTGAACTATGGCTACACCTTC.

V usage is TRBV5-1 and J usage is TRBJ1-1; tentatively, D is TRBD1 (5 bases). Trimming removed 1 base from V and 2 bases from J, with 18 bases in between. Germline V lookup: CDR1 SGHRS, CDR2 YFSETQ. The CDR3 sequence is 17 residues long. As DNA, the CDR3 is TGCGCCAGCAGCTTGAGCCCAGGGCCCGGCTCAAACACTGAAGCTTTCTTT. As protein: CASSLSPGPGSNTEAFF. Looking up the rest from reference TRBV5-1 and TRBJ1-1 gives the full variable domain: KAGVTQTPRYLIKTRGQQVTLSCSPISGHRSVSWYQQTPGQGLQFLFEYFSETQRNKGNFPGRFSGRQFSNSRSEMNVSTLELGDSALYLCASSLSPGPGSNTEAFFGQGTRLTVV.

This clone was counted between two and nine times. The V call is TRBV2, the J call TRBJ2-1; 7 bases map to TRBD2. V lost 2 bases, J lost 6 bases, and 4 bases stayed unmatched. The CDR3 spans 14 residues. Germline loops: CDR1 SNHLY, CDR2 FYNNEI. The CDR3 DNA reads TGTGCCAGCAGTGAATATCGGACTAGCAATGAGCAGTTCTTC. Its protein is CASSEYRTSNEQFF.

This clone was counted between two and nine times. This chain uses TRBV7-2 with TRBJ1-1; D is ambiguous. Germline loops: CDR1 SGHTA, CDR2 FQGNSA. V dropped 0 bases and J dropped 1 base, with 9 bases sitting between them. The length of the CDR3 is 15 residues. This chain's CDR3 is CASSLAHGGNTEAFF. The CDR3 DNA is TGTGCCAGCAGCTTAGCGCACGGTGGGAACACTGAAGCTTTCTTT.

V is TRBV25-1 and J is TRBJ2-3; TRBD2 matches at 10 bases. Per germline, CDR1 MGHDK and CDR2 SYGVNS. The CDR3 runs 16 residues. Unmatched junction bases numbered 12, after V lost 8 bases and J lost 4 bases. CDR3 in DNA: TGTGCCAGCGGAGCGGGGGGGAATCGGAAGGCAGATACGCAGTATTTT. Its protein is CASGAGGNRKADTQYF.

The chain joins TRBV9 to TRBJ2-3; D is undetermined. This CDR3 is built from 18 residues. Germline CDR1 SGDLS, CDR2 YYNGEE. The germline V and J ends were trimmed by 4 bases and 6 bases, with 27 bases remaining between them. The CDR3 here is CASSPQLVGQSPMDTQYF. CDR3 DNA sequence: TGTGCCAGCAGCCCCCAATTGGTAGGGCAATCACCCATGGATACGCAGTATTTT.

This chain uses TRBV29-1 with TRBJ2-5; D is possibly TRBD2 (5 bases). Germline V gives CDR1 SQVTM, CDR2 ANQGSEA. Trimming removed 6 bases at V and 4 bases at J, with 12 bases between. The CDR3 runs 12 residues. DNA of the CDR3: TGCAGCGTCGGCGGGCTAGGAGAGACCCAGTACTTC. Its protein product is CSVGGLGETQYF.

The chain carries TRBV7-9 and TRBJ2-7; D may correspond to TRBD1 or TRBD2 (6 bases each). CDR3 length equals 12 residues. CDR1 is SEHNR, CDR2 FQNEAQ, per germline (reference sequence). Trimming removed 10 bases from V and 2 bases from J, with 12 bases in between. In DNA, the CDR3 is TGTGCCACGGGGGCCCAAACCTACGAGCAGTACTTC. Amino acid sequence: CATGAQTYEQYF.

This sequence joins TRBV15 and TRBJ2-3; 7 bases align to TRBD2. The CDR3 length is 16 residues. V was pared by 0 bases and J by 0 bases, with 3 bases of the junction left unmatched. The germline V gene has CDR1 LNHNV and CDR2 YYDKDF (reference sequence). The CDR3 here is CATSRDLAASTDTQYF. For the CDR3, the DNA is TGTGCCACCAGCAGAGACCTAGCGGCTAGCACAGATACGCAGTATTTT.

The chain joins TRBV2 to TRBJ2-7; D may match TRBD1 or TRBD2 (5 bases each). Trimming pared 7 bases from V and 3 bases from J, leaving 10 bases between. CDR3 size: 12 residues. Germline CDR1 is SNHLY and CDR2 is FYNNEI. CDR3 protein: CASTGAYYEQYF. Written as DNA, the CDR3 is TGTGCCAGCACCGGGGCCTACTACGAGCAGTACTTC.

The chain couples TRBV2 to TRBJ1-5; TRBD1 agrees at 7 bases. The CDR3 extends over 14 amino acids. Germline CDR1 reads SNHLY; CDR2 reads FYNNEI. The V segment lost 6 bases and the J segment 4 bases; nucleotides outside the gene matches: 6. CDR3 region: CASRADRVNQPQHF. In DNA form, the CDR3 reads TGTGCCAGCAGAGCCGACAGGGTGAATCAGCCCCAGCATTTT. The entire variable domain, with the rest obtained from reference TRBV2 and TRBJ1-5, is as follows: EPEVTQTPSHQVTQMGQEVILRCVPISNHLYFYWYRQILGQKVEFLVSFYNNEISEKSEIFDDQFSVERPDGSNFTLKIRSTKLEDSAMYFCASRADRVNQPQHFGDGTRLSIL.

V is TRBV11-2 and J is TRBJ1-5, with D possibly TRBD1 on 6 matching bases. V lost 5 bases to trimming and J lost 4 bases, with 15 bases between them. The germline gives CDR1 SGHAT, CDR2 FQNNGV. The CDR3 runs to 15 residues. In nucleotides, the CDR3 is TGTGCCAGCAGCGTTACGACAGGAACAAATCAGCCCCAGCATTTT. It specifies CASSVTTGTNQPQHF. Looking up the rest from reference TRBV11-2 and TRBJ1-5 gives the full variable domain: EAGVAQSPRYKIIEKRQSVAFWCNPISGHATLYWYQQILGQGPKLLIQFQNNGVVDDSQLPKDRFSAERLKGVDSTLKIQPAKLEDSAVYLCASSVTTGTNQPQHFGDGTRLSIL.

In its sample, this clone was seen once. The chain joins TRBV19 to TRBJ1-5, with 8 positions matching TRBD1. Losses at the gene ends were 8 bases for V and 3 bases for J; bases not matched to a gene: 9. This CDR3 is 15 amino acids long. Germline V CDR1 and CDR2: LNHDA, SQIVND (reference sequence). The CDR3 DNA sequence: TGTGCCAGTCGGGTTACAGGGGGGCCCAATCAGCCCCAGCATTTT. Translating it yields CASRVTGGPNQPQHF.

Only a few counts were recorded for this clone. This rearrangement joins TRBV29-1 to TRBJ2-3; D might be TRBD1 (6 bases). From germline, CDR1 is SQVTM and CDR2 ANQGSEA. V lost 4 bases and J 4 bases, leaving 9 bases between the germline ends. The CDR3 totals 12 residues. The CDR3 sequence is CSVASGADTQYF. CDR3 in DNA: TGCAGCGTTGCCTCAGGGGCAGATACGCAGTATTTT.

The rearrangement links TRBV15 to TRBJ2-7; D is undetermined. In germline, CDR1 is LNHNV, CDR2 YYDKDF (reference sequence). The CDR3 totals 12 residues. The germline V and J ends were trimmed by 4 bases and 8 bases, with 12 bases remaining between them. The CDR3 DNA sequence: TGTGCCACCAGCACCCCTGGGTTACAGCAGTACTTC. It encodes CATSTPGLQQYF.

As DNA, the CDR3 is TGTGCCAGCAGCTCAGGAACAACAGGGGGGTCATACTATGGCTACACCTTC. Its translation: CASSSGTTGGSYYGYTF. The chain is built from TRBV11-2 and TRBJ1-2; TRBD1 matches at 8 bases. Germline V gene lookup returns CDR1 SGHAT and CDR2 FQNNGV. V lost 4 bases and J lost 3; bases outside the gene matches: 13. CDR3 size: 17 residues.

The chain couples TRBV5-1 to TRBJ2-5, with 7 bases fitting TRBD2. The junction had 0 bases not matched to a gene; V was cut back by 3 bases and J by 4 bases. Looked up from germline, CDR1 is SGHRS and CDR2 is YFSETQ. The CDR3 is 12 amino acids. CDR3 residues: CASSWGGETQYF. The CDR3 DNA reads TGCGCCAGCAGCTGGGGGGGAGAGACCCAGTACTTC.

The chain has TRBV25-1 and TRBJ2-1, with 9 positions matching TRBD1. V was clipped by 1 base and J by 11 bases; unmatched bases: 6. The germline V gene encodes CDR1 MGHDK and CDR2 SYGVNS. The CDR3 is 14 amino acids. CDR3 DNA: TGTGCCAGCAGTGAATTTGTACAGGGGGCCCAGCAGTTCTTC. Amino acids: CASSEFVQGAQQFF.

The gene calls are TRBV5-6 and TRBJ1-2; D is perhaps TRBD1 (6 bases). This CDR3 is built from 14 residues. CDR1 and CDR2 (germline): SGHDT, YYEEEE. Between the trimmed V and J ends, which lost 3 bases and 4 bases, there was a span of 13 bases. CDR3 sequence: CASSSSGGGYGYTF. CDR3 coding DNA: TGTGCCAGCAGCTCATCCGGGGGCGGCTATGGCTACACCTTC.

A few counts support this clone. The chain combines TRBV15 with TRBJ1-2; TRBD1 might be the D (5 bases). V lost 0 bases, J lost 3 bases, and 11 bases lay in between. The CDR3 consists of 15 residues. Germline CDR1 is LNHNV and CDR2 is YYDKDF (reference sequence). The CDR3 sequence: CATSRDSARDYGYTF. In DNA, the CDR3 is TGTGCCACCAGCAGAGATTCCGCCAGGGACTATGGCTACACCTTC.

The chain couples TRBV7-8 to TRBJ2-3; TRBD1 aligns across 9 bases. The J segment lost 4 bases and the V segment lost 5 bases, leaving 4 bases of the junction unmatched. The CDR3 extends over 14 amino acids. Germline CDR1 and CDR2: SGHVS and FQNEAQ. DNA of the CDR3: TGTGCCAGCAGCCCAAGACAGGGGGCAGATACGCAGTATTTT. It translates to CASSPRQGADTQYF. The entire variable domain, with the rest obtained from reference TRBV7-8 and TRBJ2-3, is as follows: GAGVSQSPRYKVAKRGQDVALRCDPISGHVSLFWYQQALGQGPEFLTYFQNEAQLDKSGLPSDRFFAERPEGSVSTLKIQRTQQEDSAVYLCASSPRQGADTQYFGPGTRLTVL.

This clone was observed a single time. This sequence joins TRBV30 and TRBJ2-3, with TRBD2 matching 7 bases. The CDR3 runs 15 residues. CDR1 and CDR2 from the germline V gene are GTSNPN and SVGIG (reference sequence). With 0 bases clipped from V and 4 bases from J, the junction kept 7 bases outside the gene matches. The CDR3: CAWSVRGISPDTQYF. The CDR3 region has the DNA TGTGCCTGGAGTGTGCGGGGGATTTCTCCAGATACGCAGTATTTT.

A few counts support this clone. This rearrangement joins TRBV7-8 to TRBJ2-2, with D possibly TRBD1 on 5 matching bases. Germline CDR1 is SGHVS and CDR2 is FQNEAQ. Trimming pared 5 bases from V and 1 base from J, leaving 11 bases between. The CDR3 has 15 amino acids. In DNA form, the CDR3 reads TGTGCCAGCAGCCCACAAACAGGGAACACCGGGGAGCTGTTTTTT. This encodes CASSPQTGNTGELFF. Looking up the rest from reference TRBV7-8 and TRBJ2-2 gives the full variable domain: GAGVSQSPRYKVAKRGQDVALRCDPISGHVSLFWYQQALGQGPEFLTYFQNEAQLDKSGLPSDRFFAERPEGSVSTLKIQRTQQEDSAVYLCASSPQTGNTGELFFGEGSRLTVL.

The rearrangement links TRBV29-1 to TRBJ1-2; TRBD1 might be the D (5 bases). Germline loops: CDR1 SQVTM, CDR2 ANQGSEA. The CDR3 contains 13 residues. V was trimmed by 0 bases and J by 2 bases, leaving 7 bases between them. This CDR3 reads CSVEEGRNYGYTF. The CDR3 DNA is TGCAGCGTTGAAGAGGGACGGAACTATGGCTACACCTTC.